A single sample gave rise to the 31 T cell receptor beta chains below, sequenced in a study of T cell responses to AZD1222 COVID-19 vaccine. Assay used: immunoSEQ multiplex PCR; TCRdb lists only in-frame clones, some missing. Counted here are about 150,000 clones, roughly nine tenths occurring once; the ten biggest clones make up approximately 20%. Sample: peripheral blood, taken on day 0 of AZD1222 vaccination. The source is an adult in good health.

The chain joins TRBV7-8 to TRBJ1-5; 7 nucleotides align to TRBD1. This CDR3 is 15 amino acids long. The trim removed 5 bases at V and 2 bases at J, leaving 6 bases unmatched. Germline assignment: CDR1 SGHVS and CDR2 FQNEAQ. The CDR3 DNA sequence: TGTGCCAGCAGCATGATGACAGGGCGCAATCAGCCCCAGCATTTT. It is translated as CASSMMTGRNQPQHF.

The chain is built from TRBV30 and TRBJ2-5, with D unresolved. Trimming cost V 1 base and J 0 bases, with 6 bases left between them. Germline V gives CDR1 GTSNPN, CDR2 SVGIG (reference sequence). The length of the CDR3 is 13 residues. The CDR3 sequence: CAWSDSYQETQYF. CDR3 sequence (DNA): TGTGCCTGGAGTGACAGTTACCAAGAGACCCAGTACTTC.

This clone was seen a few times. The genes are TRBV12-3 or TRBV12-4 and TRBJ1-1; D unclear. CDR3 size: 13 residues. V lost 2 bases and J lost 12, with 16 bases in between. CDR3 DNA sequence: TGTGCCAGCAGTTTACCCGGAATCGAGCCATCTTTCTTT. This codes for CASSLPGIEPSFF.

This chain uses TRBV19 with TRBJ1-4; 10 positions match TRBD1. Germline loops: CDR1 LNHDA, CDR2 SQIVND (reference sequence). The CDR3 length is 16 residues. The trim removed 3 bases at V and 3 bases at J, leaving 4 bases unmatched. CDR3 nucleotide sequence: TGTGCCAGTAGTATCCCCGGGACAGGGGCTAATGAAAAACTGTTTTTT. It codes for CASSIPGTGANEKLFF. Full variable domain (remainder filled in from reference TRBV19 and TRBJ1-4): DGGITQSPKYLFRKEGQNVTLSCEQNLNHDAMYWYRQDPGQGLRLIYYSQIVNDFQKGDIAEGYSVSREKKESFPLTVTSAQKNPTAFYLCASSIPGTGANEKLFFGSGTQLSVL.

V and J are TRBV6-5 and TRBJ2-4; no firm D call. CDR1 MNHEY and CDR2 SVGAGI come from the germline V gene. This CDR3 region has 15 residues. V lost 6 bases to trimming and J lost 0 bases, with 12 bases between them. This chain's CDR3 is CASSSVYLAKNIQYF. In DNA form, the CDR3 reads TGTGCCAGCAGCTCAGTCTACCTAGCCAAAAACATTCAGTACTTC.

V usage is TRBV4-1 and J usage is TRBJ2-7; a possible D gene is TRBD1 (6 bases). CDR1 and CDR2 from the germline V gene are MGHRA and YSYEKL. V dropped 3 bases and J dropped 2 bases, with 8 bases sitting between them. CDR3 length equals 13 residues. The CDR3 loop is CASSHGTPYEQYF. Written as DNA, the CDR3 is TGCGCCAGCAGCCACGGGACACCCTACGAGCAGTACTTC.

This clone was seen a single time. The chain combines TRBV30 with TRBJ2-5; D tentatively fits TRBD1 or TRBD2 (5 bases each). V was trimmed by 0 bases and J by 2 bases, leaving 13 bases between them. The CDR3 sequence is 15 residues long. Germline CDR1 GTSNPN, CDR2 SVGIG (reference sequence). CDR3 nucleotides: TGTGCCTGGAGTGTAGTGGGCTGGGGGCAAGAGACCCAGTACTTC. It translates to CAWSVVGWGQETQYF.

CDR3 loop: CASSFTSLRAGFLDEQFF. Written as DNA, the CDR3 is TGTGCCAGCAGCTTCACTTCTCTGAGAGCGGGGTTCCTCGATGAGCAGTTCTTC. The chain carries TRBV7-9 and TRBJ2-1, with TRBD2 matching over 7 bases. The length of the CDR3 is 18 residues. The germline gives CDR1 SEHNR, CDR2 FQNEAQ (reference sequence). V was pared by 3 bases and J by 8 bases, with 19 bases of the junction left unmatched.

The rearrangement links TRBV28 to TRBJ1-2; 8 positions match TRBD1. This CDR3 has 13 amino acids. Germline lookup yields CDR1 MDHEN and CDR2 SYDVKM. The junction had 3 bases not matched to a gene; V was cut back by 5 bases and J by 4 bases. CDR3 DNA sequence: TGTGCCAGCAGTAGGACAGGGCCCTATGGCTACACCTTC. It yields the protein CASSRTGPYGYTF.

The rearrangement uses TRBV24-1 and TRBJ2-2; D is perhaps TRBD1 (5 bases). V gave up 5 bases and J gave up 3 bases, with 12 bases separating them. Germline V gene lookup returns CDR1 KGHDR and CDR2 SFDVKD. The CDR3 covers 15 residues. The CDR3 protein is CATSVVVGDTGELFF. The CDR3 DNA is TGTGCCACCAGTGTAGTTGTAGGGGACACCGGGGAGCTGTTTTTT.

The rearrangement joins TRBV4-2 to TRBJ1-2, with 11 nucleotides matching TRBD1. The CDR3 totals 14 residues. Germline V gene sequence: CDR1 LGHNA, CDR2 YNFKEQ. V was pared by 1 base and J by 7 bases, with 2 bases of the junction left unmatched. The CDR3 here is CASSQAGTGGGYTF. CDR3 nucleotides: TGTGCCAGCAGCCAAGCCGGGACAGGGGGTGGCTACACCTTC.

The CDR3 region has the DNA TGTGCCAGCAGAGTTCCCCGGAACCCCTACGAGCAGTACTTC. Translation: CASRVPRNPYEQYF. The J gene is TRBJ2-7, the V gene TRBV28, with D uncertain. The CDR3 extends over 14 amino acids. Germline CDR1 MDHEN, CDR2 SYDVKM. The ends were cut back, 6 bases at V and 2 bases at J, with 14 bases in the middle.

The V call is TRBV4-1, the J call TRBJ1-5, with D unresolved. Germline CDR1 reads MGHRA; CDR2 reads YSYEKL. The V end was cut by 1 base, the J end by 3 bases, with 10 bases between. CDR3 length: 15 residues. The DNA of the CDR3 is TGCGCCAGCAGCCAAGGGCCCGAGATCAATCAGCCCCAGCATTTT. Translated: CASSQGPEINQPQHF.

This clone was seen a handful of times. The J gene is TRBJ1-5, the V gene TRBV6-2 or TRBV6-3, with D maybe TRBD1 (6 bases). CDR3 size: 14 residues. From germline, CDR1 is MNHEY and CDR2 SVGEGT. The V gene lost 2 bases and the J gene lost 7 bases, with 12 bases spanning the gap. CDR3 residues: CASSYPTGYQPQHF. CDR3 nucleotide sequence: TGTGCCAGCAGTTACCCCACAGGGTACCAGCCCCAGCATTTT.

Here the CDR3 reads CASSLGFLAEAFF. The CDR3 DNA reads TGCGCCAGCAGCTTGGGTTTTCTGGCTGAAGCTTTCTTT. The gene calls are TRBV5-1 and TRBJ1-1; D not certain. The length of the CDR3 is 13 residues. Per germline, CDR1 SGHRS and CDR2 YFSETQ. V lost 0 bases, J lost 6 bases, and 9 bases lay in between. Using reference TRBV5-1 and TRBJ1-1 for the parts outside the CDR3, the full variable domain is KAGVTQTPRYLIKTRGQQVTLSCSPISGHRSVSWYQQTPGQGLQFLFEYFSETQRNKGNFPGRFSGRQFSNSRSEMNVSTLELGDSALYLCASSLGFLAEAFFGQGTRLTVV.

This clone has a single count. This chain links TRBV18 with TRBJ2-1; a weak D match, TRBD1 (5 bases). The V gene lost 1 base and the J gene lost 4 bases, with 20 bases spanning the gap. Germline CDR1 KGHSH, CDR2 LQKENI. The CDR3 sequence is 18 residues long. The CDR3 nucleotides read TGTGCCAGCTCACCACGACAGACCCTTCCCCATATATACAATGAGCAGTTCTTC. Protein product: CASSPRQTLPHIYNEQFF. The full variable domain, with the rest looked up from reference TRBV18 and TRBJ2-1, is NAGVMQNPRHLVRRRGQEARLRCSPMKGHSHVYWYRQLPEEGLKFMVYLQKENIIDESGMPKERFSAEFPKEGPSILRIQQVVRGDSAAYFCASSPRQTLPHIYNEQFFGPGTRLTVL.

The chain recombines TRBV3-1 (or the pseudogene TRBV3-2) with TRBJ1-1, with D hard to call. Germline V gene data show CDR1 as LGHDT and CDR2 as YNNKEL (reference sequence). The CDR3 extends over 13 amino acids. V gave up 4 bases and J gave up 4 bases, with 10 bases separating them. The CDR3 coding sequence is TGTGCCAGCAGCCCAGCAGGCCCCACTGAAGCTTTCTTT. Its translation is CASSPAGPTEAFF.

J is TRBJ1-2 and V is TRBV30, with D unresolved. The CDR3 runs to 14 residues. CDR1 and CDR2 from the germline V gene are GTSNPN and SVGIG (reference sequence). The germline V and J ends were trimmed by 0 bases and 4 bases, with 12 bases remaining between them. The CDR3 is CAWSVRGIGYGYTF. The CDR3 bases are TGTGCCTGGAGTGTACGAGGAATCGGCTATGGCTACACCTTC. The entire variable domain, with the rest obtained from reference TRBV30 and TRBJ1-2, is as follows: SQTIHQWPATLVQPVGSPLSLECTVEGTSNPNLYWYRQAAGRGLQLLFYSVGIGQISSEVPQNLSASRPQDRQFILSSKKLLLSDSGFYLCAWSVRGIGYGYTFGSGTRLTVV.

About this clone: An end of the junction differs from the germline gene, which may be a read error. V gene TRBV3-1 (or the pseudogene TRBV3-2) combines with J gene TRBJ1-1, with D possibly TRBD1 on 5 matching bases. Germline V gives CDR1 LGHDT, CDR2 YNNKEL (reference sequence). The CDR3 sequence is 14 residues long. The DNA of the CDR3 is TGTGCCAGCAGCCAAGGGGCGGGGCCCACTGAAGCTTTTTTT. It is translated as CASSQGAGPTEAFF.

This clone was detected once. The chain is built from TRBV10-3 and TRBJ2-2, with TRBD1 identical over 7 bases. V dropped 2 bases and J dropped 7; count of bases not matched to a gene: 4. CDR1 and CDR2 (germline): ENHRY, SYGVKD. This CDR3 has 14 amino acids. The DNA of the CDR3 is TGTGCCATCAGTGAGGCAGGGGGATTCGGGGAGCTGTTTTTT. This sequence encodes CAISEAGGFGELFF.

In nucleotides, the CDR3 is TGTGCCAGCAGTTCCAGGGGTTCCTATGGCTACACCTTC. Amino acids: CASSSRGSYGYTF. The chain has TRBV12-3 or TRBV12-4 and TRBJ1-2, with D possibly matching TRBD1 (6 bases). With 4 bases removed from V and 4 bases from J, the gap between germline ends came to 10 bases. The CDR3 spans 13 residues.

The V gene is TRBV7-6, the J gene TRBJ1-1; D is undetermined. The CDR3 loop spans 15 amino acids. Germline CDR1 is SGHVS and CDR2 is FNYEAQ. Trimming cost V 1 base and J 1 base, with 10 bases left between them. In nucleotides, the CDR3 is TGTGCCAGCAGCTTAGGTCAGGCCGCGAACACTGAAGCTTTCTTT. Translating it yields CASSLGQAANTEAFF.

This chain links TRBV28 with TRBJ2-6, with a tentative D call TRBD2 (7 bases). V lost 3 bases, J lost 4 bases, and 19 bases lay in between. CDR1 is MDHEN and CDR2 is SYDVKM in the germline V gene. This CDR3 is 18 amino acids long. CDR3 coding DNA: TGTGCCAGCAGTTTGGCTGGGGGGGGGCTGTTAGGGGCCAACGTCCTGACTTTC. It yields the protein CASSLAGGGLLGANVLTF.

The J gene is TRBJ1-1, the V gene TRBV7-9, with D perhaps TRBD1 (6 bases). In germline, CDR1 is SEHNR, CDR2 FQNEAQ (reference sequence). CDR3 length: 15 amino acids. V lost 5 bases to trimming and J lost 5 bases, with 18 bases between them. CDR3 DNA: TGTGCCAGCAGCGCTTCCGGGGTAAGGGGGACTGAAGCTTTCTTT. This sequence encodes CASSASGVRGTEAFF.

This clone was observed once. This chain uses TRBV9 with TRBJ1-1; TRBD1 aligns across 9 bases. CDR3 length equals 16 residues. Per germline, CDR1 SGDLS and CDR2 YYNGEE. V gave up 0 bases and J gave up 3 bases; unmatched junction bases: 6. CDR3 protein: CASSVGEGQGHTEAFF. DNA for the CDR3: TGTGCCAGCAGCGTAGGAGAGGGACAGGGCCACACTGAAGCTTTCTTT.

The V call is TRBV27, the J call TRBJ1-3; D is ambiguous. The germline CDR1 and CDR2 sequences are MNHEY and SMNVEV (reference sequence). CDR3 length: 13 residues. Trimming took off 8 bases at V and 0 bases at J, with 8 bases between the two ends. As DNA, the CDR3 is TGTGCCAGCCGTAGGAGCTCTGGAAACACCATATATTTT. Translating gives CASRRSSGNTIYF.

The rearrangement joins TRBV7-9 to TRBJ1-1; TRBD1 aligns across 8 bases. CDR3 length: 14 residues. Germline V gene data show CDR1 as SEHNR and CDR2 as FQNEAQ (reference sequence). Trimming took 2 bases from V and 12 from J; bases not matched to a gene: 11. The CDR3: CASSLLSGTGGTFF. The CDR3 DNA reads as TGTGCCAGCAGCTTACTTAGTGGGACAGGCGGTACTTTCTTT.

The rearrangement links TRBV30 to TRBJ2-7, with D unclear. Germline V gene lookup returns CDR1 GTSNPN and CDR2 SVGIG (reference sequence). The CDR3 totals 15 residues. Between the trimmed V and J ends, which lost 0 bases and 0 bases, there was a span of 12 bases. CDR3 protein: CAWSVEAMSSYEQYF. CDR3 DNA sequence: TGTGCCTGGAGTGTAGAGGCCATGAGCTCCTACGAGCAGTACTTC.

The chain combines TRBV4-1 with TRBJ1-1, with 10 nucleotides matching TRBD1. J lost 6 bases, V lost 0 bases, and 10 bases had no gene match. This CDR3 is built from 17 residues. CDR1 and CDR2 (germline): MGHRA, YSYEKL. CDR3 loop: CASSQDADRGLFAEAFF. CDR3 bases: TGCGCCAGCAGCCAAGATGCGGACAGGGGGTTATTCGCTGAAGCTTTCTTT.

This CDR3 reads CASSGGPKNTEAFF. The CDR3 DNA reads as TGTGCCAGCAGCGGGGGACCAAAGAACACTGAAGCTTTCTTT. The V and J genes are TRBV5-6 and TRBJ1-1; D may be TRBD1 (5 bases). The CDR3 contains 14 residues. CDR1 is SGHDT, CDR2 YYEEEE, per germline. The germline V and J ends were trimmed by 4 bases and 1 base, with 11 bases remaining between them.

This clone has just one count. J is TRBJ1-4 and V is TRBV9; D is uncertain. Trimming took off 3 bases at V and 10 bases at J, with 16 bases between the two ends. There are 14 residues in the CDR3. Germline V lookup: CDR1 SGDLS, CDR2 YYNGEE. The CDR3 sequence: CASSGGGQEGKLFF. The DNA for the CDR3 is TGTGCCAGCAGCGGTGGAGGGCAAGAAGGAAAACTGTTTTTT.